The 29 T cell receptor beta chains reported below all come from one sample, sequenced in a study of blood T cells in healthy people across ages (dated by TCRdb to 2014 to 2015). To prepare the library, 5' RACE was applied. The instrument given in TCRdb is Illumina HiSeq 2500. A second PCR of roughly 6 to 12 cycles was run with a J-beta primer mix and a sample-barcoded 5' primer. Clones were called with MiXCR by TCRdb after fastp trimmed the public reads at Q25, and only in-frame beta chains were retained. CDR3 protein duplicates are merged, each entry listing the most common genes and DNA. Here the sample has hundreds of thousands of distinct CDR3 sequences; 25% to 30% occur a single time. The ten largest account for roughly 14% of the sample. The sample consisted of blood. The receptors were gathered from a woman aged 80 or older in good health.

There are many counts of this clonotype. V usage is TRBV7-9 and J usage is TRBJ1-6; 7 nucleotides agree with TRBD1. After removal of 3 bases from V and 6 bases from J, the junction contained 2 bases not matched to a gene. The CDR3 has 14 residues. From germline, CDR1 is SEHNR and CDR2 FQNEAQ (reference sequence). Here the CDR3 DNA reads TGTGCCAGCAGCTTGACAGGGCGTAATTCACCCCTCCACTTT. Amino acid sequence: CASSLTGRNSPLHF.

In its sample, this clonotype was seen many times. The chain carries TRBV20-1 and TRBJ1-2, with D possibly TRBD1 on 6 matching bases. Trimming took off 0 bases at V and 4 bases at J, with 12 bases between the two ends. Germline assignment: CDR1 DFQATT and CDR2 SNEGSKA (reference sequence). CDR3 size: 14 residues. The CDR3 loop reads CSARDMAGVYGYTF. DNA for the CDR3: TGCAGTGCTAGAGATATGGCAGGGGTCTATGGCTACACCTTC.

The chain is built from TRBV10-3 and TRBJ2-5; D uncertain. There are 13 residues in the CDR3. Deletions cut 3 bases from V and 5 bases from J, with 10 bases between. Germline V gives CDR1 ENHRY, CDR2 SYGVKD. CDR3 nucleotides: TGTGCCATCAGTGACAACAAGTGGGAGACCCAGTACTTC. It codes for CAISDNKWETQYF.

The chain links TRBV9 to TRBJ2-5; D not certain. The CDR3 is made up of 14 amino acids. The V and J ends lost 0 bases and 5 bases respectively, with 11 bases between them. CDR1 is SGDLS and CDR2 is YYNGEE in the germline V gene. The CDR3 nucleotides are TGTGCCAGCAGCGTAGTTTCTAGTCCGGAGACCCAGTACTTC. This codes for CASSVVSSPETQYF.

With respect to this clonotype: At one boundary the junction diverges from the germline segment, which might be a read error. CDR3 loop: CASSVSGQGTGELFF. The CDR3 DNA reads TGTGCCAGCAGTGTATCGGGACAGGGCACCGGGGAGCTGTTTTTT. The chain joins TRBV27 to TRBJ2-2; 9 nucleotides align to TRBD1. This CDR3 spans 15 amino acids. From germline, CDR1 is MNHEY and CDR2 SMNVEV (reference sequence).

On this clonotype itself: This clone may be a read error of a much larger clone one base away. This chain connects TRBV20-1 to TRBJ2-1; D uncertain. The J call may be in error: the DNA end matches TRBJ2-7 better. The CDR3 loop spans 14 amino acids. Per germline, CDR1 DFQATT and CDR2 SNEGSKA (reference sequence). The CDR3 sequence: CSARDLTAVNEQYF. CDR3 bases: TGCAGTGCTAGAGATTTAACAGCCGTCAATGAGCAGTACTTC.

At least ten counts were recorded for this clonotype. The chain links TRBV7-2 to TRBJ2-3, with TRBD2 matching over 11 bases. V was pared by 6 bases and J by 4 bases, with 9 bases of the junction left unmatched. The length of the CDR3 is 16 residues. Germline CDR1 and CDR2: SGHTA and FQGNSA. CDR3: CASRRGSGGAADTQYF. The DNA for the CDR3 is TGTGCCAGCAGACGTGGTAGCGGGGGGGCCGCAGATACGCAGTATTTT. The entire variable domain, with the rest obtained from reference TRBV7-2 and TRBJ2-3, is as follows: GAGVSQSPSNKVTEKGKDVELRCDPISGHTALYWYRQSLGQGLEFLIYFQGNSAPDKSGLPSDRFSAERTGGSVSTLTIQRTQQEDSAVYLCASRRGSGGAADTQYFGPGTRLTVL.

The chain carries TRBV7-2 and TRBJ2-3, with unresolved D. CDR3 length: 15 residues. Trimming took off 5 bases at V and 2 bases at J, with 14 bases between the two ends. CDR1 is SGHTA and CDR2 is FQGNSA in the germline V gene. The CDR3 sequence: CASSRARLPTDTQYF. Written as DNA, the CDR3 is TGTGCCAGCAGCCGCGCCAGGTTACCCACAGATACGCAGTATTTT. The full variable domain, completed using reference TRBV7-2 and TRBJ2-3, is GAGVSQSPSNKVTEKGKDVELRCDPISGHTALYWYRQSLGQGLEFLIYFQGNSAPDKSGLPSDRFSAERTGGSVSTLTIQRTQQEDSAVYLCASSRARLPTDTQYFGPGTRLTVL.

A remark on this clonotype: A much larger clone lies a single base off, so this may be a read error. V usage is TRBV3-1 and J usage is TRBJ2-1; the D gene is possibly TRBD2 (6 bases). The V end lost 1 base, the J end lost 4 bases, and 11 bases lay between the germline ends. The germline V gene has CDR1 LGHDT and CDR2 YNNKEL (reference sequence). The CDR3 has 15 residues. CDR3 residues: CASSQVEGTYNEQFF. The CDR3 region has the DNA TGTGCCAGCAGCCAAGTAGAGGGGACTTACAATGAGCAGTTCTTC.

This clonotype was seen only a few times. The chain's CDR3 is CASNPTGHRNTEAFF. The CDR3 nucleotides read TGTGCCAGCAACCCAACGGGACATAGAAACACTGAAGCTTTCTTT. This chain links TRBV9 with TRBJ1-1; perhaps TRBD1 as D (6 bases). The CDR3 covers 15 residues. Germline CDR1 SGDLS, CDR2 YYNGEE. The ends were cut back, 6 bases at V and 2 bases at J, with 17 bases in the middle.

There are many counts of this clonotype. This chain uses TRBV6-2 or TRBV6-3 with TRBJ2-5, with D possibly TRBD1 on 5 matching bases. V was cut by 3 bases and J by 3 bases, with 8 bases left in between. The CDR3 is 13 amino acids. Germline-derived CDR1 and CDR2 are MNHEY and SVGEGT. The CDR3 loop is CASSYQGKETQYF. CDR3 sequence (DNA): TGTGCCAGCAGTTATCAGGGCAAAGAGACCCAGTACTTC.

The rearrangement joins TRBV28 to TRBJ2-7; possibly TRBD1 or TRBD2 for D (5 bases each). This CDR3 region has 16 residues. Germline CDR1 and CDR2: MDHEN and SYDVKM. Trimming left V 6 bases short and J 3 bases short, with 21 bases between. The CDR3 region is CASSEHPGTGIYEQYF. In DNA, the CDR3 is TGTGCCAGCAGCGAACATCCAGGGACGGGGATCTACGAGCAGTACTTC.

This clonotype was seen at least ten times. The chain carries TRBV20-1 and TRBJ2-3; 10 bases match TRBD2. Germline-derived CDR1 and CDR2 are DFQATT and SNEGSKA (reference sequence). CDR3 size: 14 residues. The junction had 3 bases not matched to a gene; V was cut back by 1 base and J by 5 bases. This chain's CDR3 is CSARVPSGGDTQYF. CDR3 coding DNA: TGCAGTGCTAGAGTCCCTAGCGGGGGAGATACGCAGTATTTT.

This clonotype was seen at least ten times. The V and J genes are TRBV9 and TRBJ2-7; D possibly corresponds to TRBD2 (6 bases). The CDR3 covers 14 residues. Trimming pared 0 bases from V and 0 bases from J, leaving 7 bases between. Germline-derived CDR1 and CDR2 are SGDLS and YYNGEE. CDR3 coding DNA: TGTGCCAGCAGCGTAGGGGACTTCTCCTACGAGCAGTACTTC. Translating gives CASSVGDFSYEQYF. Variable domain in full (rest from reference TRBV9 and TRBJ2-7): DSGVTQTPKHLITATGQRVTLRCSPRSGDLSVYWYQQSLDQGLQFLIQYYNGEERAKGNILERFSAQQFPDLHSELNLSSLELGDSALYFCASSVGDFSYEQYFGPGTRLTVT.

This clonotype was counted only a few times. A much bigger clone sits one base away, suggesting this may be a read error. The genes are TRBV7-2 and TRBJ2-5; a weak D match, TRBD1 (5 bases). Germline assignment: CDR1 SGHTA and CDR2 FQGNSA. The CDR3 consists of 14 residues. V was trimmed by 4 bases and J by 2 bases, leaving 11 bases between them. This CDR3 reads CASSCRVSQETQYF. CDR3 sequence (DNA): TGTGCCAGCAGCTGCAGGGTTTCGCAAGAGACCCAGTACTTC.

Only a few counts were recorded for this clonotype. The chain carries TRBV20-1 and TRBJ1-3; D is unclear. The CDR3 is 16 amino acids. Germline V gene sequence: CDR1 DFQATT, CDR2 SNEGSKA (reference sequence). V dropped 3 bases and J dropped 0 bases, with 15 bases sitting between them. The CDR3 is CSASVGRTTSGNTIYF. In DNA, the CDR3 is TGCAGTGCTAGTGTCGGCCGAACTACCTCTGGAAACACCATATATTTT.

This clonotype was counted ten times or more. This chain links TRBV20-1 with TRBJ2-3; 11 bases map to TRBD2. Trimming took 4 bases from V and 3 from J; bases not matched to a gene: 0. This CDR3 comprises 13 residues. Germline CDR1 reads DFQATT; CDR2 reads SNEGSKA (reference sequence). In DNA form, the CDR3 reads TGCAGTGCTACTAGCGGGGGGACAGATACGCAGTATTTT. Translated: CSATSGGTDTQYF.

The chain couples TRBV29-1 to TRBJ1-1, with D unresolved. CDR1 is SQVTM, CDR2 ANQGSEA, per germline. Deletions cut 4 bases from V and 1 base from J, with 10 bases between. The CDR3 sequence is 13 residues long. The CDR3 DNA follows: TGCAGCGTTGGCTATCGACAGAACACTGAAGCTTTCTTT. The encoded protein is CSVGYRQNTEAFF.

For this clonotype: A much larger clone differs from this one at a single base, so this may be a read error. The CDR3 coding sequence is TGCGCCAGCACCTTGAGAGGGGCCGATTACAATGAGCAGTACTTC. As protein: CASTLRGADYNEQYF. J is TRBJ2-1 and V is TRBV5-1, with D possibly being TRBD1 or TRBD2 (5 bases each). The better agreement between TRBJ2-7 and the DNA end casts doubt on the J call. Germline-derived CDR1 and CDR2 are SGHRS and YFSETQ. The CDR3 totals 15 residues.

As for this clonotype: The junction shows a germline mismatch at one end, possibly a read error. This chain joins TRBV5-1 and TRBJ1-2, with D unresolved. The CDR3 totals 13 residues. The V gene's germline CDR1 is SGHRS and CDR2 YFSETQ. The CDR3 reads CANSLGANYGYTF. The CDR3 bases are TGCGCCAACAGCCTTGGCGCTAACTATGGCTACACCTTC.

Note on this clonotype: A junction boundary mismatches the germline segment, possibly from a read error. The CDR3 nucleotides read TGCGCCGGCAGCTTGGACCTTCTGGAGCAGTACTTC. Amino acids: CAGSLDLLEQYF. The rearrangement links TRBV5-1 to TRBJ2-5; D remains ambiguous. CDR3 length equals 12 residues. Per the germline V gene, CDR1 is SGHRS and CDR2 is YFSETQ.

This clonotype was seen a few times. The junction and the germline gene differ at one end; a read error may be behind it. The chain has TRBV6-6 and TRBJ2-5, with D perhaps TRBD1 (8 bases). The CDR3 contains 14 residues. Germline loops: CDR1 MNHNY, CDR2 SVGAGI (reference sequence). As DNA, the CDR3 is TGTGTCAGCAGTTACAGGGGGGGCCACGAGACCCAGTACTTC. Translating gives CVSSYRGGHETQYF.

This clonotype was found many times. The J gene is TRBJ2-5, the V gene TRBV7-9; D assignment may be TRBD1 or TRBD2 (5 bases each). The CDR3 runs to 14 residues. Germline assignment: CDR1 SEHNR and CDR2 FQNEAQ (reference sequence). Trimming removed 0 bases at V and 4 bases at J, with 9 bases between. This CDR3 is CASSLARGTETQYF. In DNA, the CDR3 is TGTGCCAGCAGCTTAGCGCGAGGGACAGAGACCCAGTACTTC.

This clonotype was found many times. The rearrangement links TRBV20-1 to TRBJ2-5, with D perhaps given as TRBD1 or TRBD2 (6 bases each). The CDR3 contains 14 residues. Germline lookup yields CDR1 DFQATT and CDR2 SNEGSKA (reference sequence). Trimming removed 5 bases from V and 1 base from J, with 14 bases in between. CDR3 nucleotides: TGCAGTGCTTCCGGTAGGGGGGTCCAAGAGACCCAGTACTTC. It translates to CSASGRGVQETQYF.

This clonotype was detected only a few times. A much larger clonotype is one base distant, so this may be a read error. The rearrangement links TRBV5-5 to TRBJ2-3; 8 bases line up with TRBD1. Trimming took 5 bases from V and 6 from J; bases not matched to a gene: 8. CDR3 length equals 14 residues. From germline, CDR1 is SGHKS and CDR2 YYEKEE (reference sequence). The chain's CDR3 is CASRPRTGCDTQYF. The DNA for the CDR3 is TGTGCCAGCAGACCAAGGACAGGGTGCGATACGCAGTATTTT.

The V and J genes are TRBV5-1 and TRBJ1-1; maybe TRBD1 (5 bases). The CDR3 has 15 residues. The germline gives CDR1 SGHRS, CDR2 YFSETQ. The V and J ends lost 0 bases and 5 bases respectively, with 14 bases between them. The DNA for the CDR3 is TGCGCCAGCAGCTTGGCCGACAGCTGGGGAACTGAAGCTTTCTTT. It codes for CASSLADSWGTEAFF.

This clonotype appeared many times. This rearrangement joins TRBV7-2 to TRBJ1-2; D gene ambiguous. Germline CDR1 and CDR2: SGHTA and FQGNSA. This CDR3 contains 16 residues. With 4 bases removed from V and 4 bases from J, the gap between germline ends came to 19 bases. CDR3 sequence reads: CASSSPSEGLSYGYTF. As DNA, the CDR3 is TGTGCCAGCAGCTCACCCTCTGAGGGCCTTTCCTATGGCTACACCTTC.

This clonotype occurred many times. The chain has TRBV5-6 and TRBJ2-5, with TRBD2 matching 8 bases. Losses at the gene ends were 2 bases for V and 0 bases for J; bases not matched to a gene: 9. Germline V gene sequence: CDR1 SGHDT, CDR2 YYEEEE. CDR3 length: 17 amino acids. The CDR3 bases are TGTGCCAGCAGCTTTAGAGTTGGTAGCGGGAACCAAGAGACCCAGTACTTC. Its translation: CASSFRVGSGNQETQYF.

In this sample, this clonotype turned up a few times. The chain joins TRBV25-1 to TRBJ1-1; D gene ambiguous. The CDR3 covers 11 residues. The V end was cut by 6 bases, the J end by 6 bases, with 8 bases between. In germline, CDR1 is MGHDK, CDR2 SYGVNS. The CDR3 DNA sequence: TGTGCCAGCAGACAATTAGCTGAAGCTTTCTTT. Its protein is CASRQLAEAFF.